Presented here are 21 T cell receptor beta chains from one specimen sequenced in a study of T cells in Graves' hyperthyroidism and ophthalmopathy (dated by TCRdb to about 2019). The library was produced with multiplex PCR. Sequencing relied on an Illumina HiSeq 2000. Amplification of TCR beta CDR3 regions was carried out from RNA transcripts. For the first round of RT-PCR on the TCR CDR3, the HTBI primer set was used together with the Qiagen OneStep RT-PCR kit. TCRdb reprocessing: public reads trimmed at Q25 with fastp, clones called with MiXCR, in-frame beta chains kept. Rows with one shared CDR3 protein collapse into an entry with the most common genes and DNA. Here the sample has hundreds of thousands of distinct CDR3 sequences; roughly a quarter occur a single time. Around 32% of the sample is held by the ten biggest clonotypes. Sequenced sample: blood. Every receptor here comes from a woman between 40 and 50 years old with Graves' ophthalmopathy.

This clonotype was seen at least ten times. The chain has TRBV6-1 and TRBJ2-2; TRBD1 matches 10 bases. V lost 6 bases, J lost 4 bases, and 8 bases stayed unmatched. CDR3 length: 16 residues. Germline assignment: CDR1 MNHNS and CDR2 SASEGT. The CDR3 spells CASRQPGQGTTGELFF. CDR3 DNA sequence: TGTGCCAGCAGACAACCGGGACAGGGGACCACCGGGGAGCTGTTTTTT.

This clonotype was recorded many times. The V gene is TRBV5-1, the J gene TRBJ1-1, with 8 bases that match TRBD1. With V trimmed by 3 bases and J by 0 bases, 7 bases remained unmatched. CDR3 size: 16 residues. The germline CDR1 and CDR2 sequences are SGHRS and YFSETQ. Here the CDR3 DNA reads TGCGCCAGCAGCTCCGCAGGGGGCGGGATGAACACTGAAGCTTTCTTT. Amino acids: CASSSAGGGMNTEAFF.

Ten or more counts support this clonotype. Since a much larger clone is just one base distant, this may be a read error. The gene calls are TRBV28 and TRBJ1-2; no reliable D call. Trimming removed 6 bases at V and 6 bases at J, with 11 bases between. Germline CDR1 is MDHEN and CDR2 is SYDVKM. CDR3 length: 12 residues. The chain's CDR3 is CASSADRHGYTF. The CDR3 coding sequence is TGTGCCAGCAGCGCTGACCGCCATGGCTACACCTTC.

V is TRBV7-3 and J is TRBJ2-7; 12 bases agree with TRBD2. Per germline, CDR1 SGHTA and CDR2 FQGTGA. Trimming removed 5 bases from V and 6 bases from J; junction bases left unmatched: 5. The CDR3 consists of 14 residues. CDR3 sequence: CASSPSGRAGEQYF. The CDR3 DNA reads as TGTGCCAGCAGCCCTAGCGGGAGGGCCGGCGAGCAGTACTTC.

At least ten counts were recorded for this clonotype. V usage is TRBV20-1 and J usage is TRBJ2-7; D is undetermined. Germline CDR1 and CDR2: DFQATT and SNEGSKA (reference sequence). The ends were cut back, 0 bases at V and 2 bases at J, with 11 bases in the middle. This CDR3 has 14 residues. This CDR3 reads CSARDPNRPYEQYF. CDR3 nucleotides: TGCAGTGCTAGAGATCCGAACAGACCCTACGAGCAGTACTTC.

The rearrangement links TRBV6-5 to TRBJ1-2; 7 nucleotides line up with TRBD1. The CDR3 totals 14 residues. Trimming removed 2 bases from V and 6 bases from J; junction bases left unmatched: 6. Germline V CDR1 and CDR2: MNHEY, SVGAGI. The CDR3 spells CASSYVGTENGYTF. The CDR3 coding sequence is TGTGCCAGCAGTTACGTAGGGACAGAGAATGGCTACACCTTC.

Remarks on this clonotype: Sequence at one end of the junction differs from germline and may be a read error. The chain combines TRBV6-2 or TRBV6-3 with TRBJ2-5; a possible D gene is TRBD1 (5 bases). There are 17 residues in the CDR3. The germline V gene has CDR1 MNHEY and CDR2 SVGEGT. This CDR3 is CANSYLSVDRAQETQYF. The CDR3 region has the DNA TGTGCCAACAGTTACCTATCCGTCGACAGAGCGCAAGAGACCCAGTACTTC.

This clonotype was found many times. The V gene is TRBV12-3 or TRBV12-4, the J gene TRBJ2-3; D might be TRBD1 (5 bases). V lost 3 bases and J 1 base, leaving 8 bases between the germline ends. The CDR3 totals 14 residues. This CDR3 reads CASSFRDGTDTQYF. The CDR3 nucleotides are TGTGCCAGCAGTTTCAGGGATGGCACAGATACGCAGTATTTT.

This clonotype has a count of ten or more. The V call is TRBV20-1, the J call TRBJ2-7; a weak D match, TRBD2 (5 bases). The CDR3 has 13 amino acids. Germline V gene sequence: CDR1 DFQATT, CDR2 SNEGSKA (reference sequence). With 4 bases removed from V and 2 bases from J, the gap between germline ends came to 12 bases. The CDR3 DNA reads TGCAGTGCTACAAGCGGCTCGGCCTACGAGCAGTACTTC. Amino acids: CSATSGSAYEQYF.

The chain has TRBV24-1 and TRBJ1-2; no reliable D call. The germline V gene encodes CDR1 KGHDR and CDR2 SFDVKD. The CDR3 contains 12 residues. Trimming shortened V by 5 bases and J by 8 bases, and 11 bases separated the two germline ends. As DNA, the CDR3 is TGTGCCACCAGTGCAGCTTTTGGGGGCTACACCTTC. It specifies CATSAAFGGYTF.

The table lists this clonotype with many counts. The CDR3 DNA reads as TGTGCCACCAGTCTACAGGGGAGATCCGAGCAGTACTTC. It translates to CATSLQGRSEQYF. This rearrangement joins TRBV24-1 to TRBJ2-7; 7 positions match TRBD1. Germline CDR1 is KGHDR and CDR2 is SFDVKD. Unmatched junction bases numbered 7, after V lost 6 bases and J lost 6 bases. The CDR3 sequence is 13 residues long.

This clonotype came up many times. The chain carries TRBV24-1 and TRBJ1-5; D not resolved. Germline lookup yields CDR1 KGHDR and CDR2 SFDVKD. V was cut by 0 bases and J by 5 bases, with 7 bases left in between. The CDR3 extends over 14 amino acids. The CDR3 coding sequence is TGTGCCACCAGTGATTTGCGATCGGATCAGCCCCAGCATTTT. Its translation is CATSDLRSDQPQHF.

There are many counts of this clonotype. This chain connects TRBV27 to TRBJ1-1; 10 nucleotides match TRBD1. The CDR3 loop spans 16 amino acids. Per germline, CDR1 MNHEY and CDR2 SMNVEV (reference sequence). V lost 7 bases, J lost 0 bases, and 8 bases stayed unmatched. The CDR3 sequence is CASMSPGQGMNTEAFF. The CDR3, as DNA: TGTGCCAGCATGTCCCCGGGACAGGGGATGAACACTGAAGCTTTCTTT.

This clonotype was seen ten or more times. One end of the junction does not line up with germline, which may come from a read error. In nucleotides, the CDR3 is TGTGCCAGCAGCGAAGGGGGTTGGGCTGAAGCTTTCTTT. It specifies CASSEGGWAEAFF. The chain carries TRBV6-1 and TRBJ1-1; D may be TRBD1 (6 bases). Germline values: CDR1 MNHNS, CDR2 SASEGT. This CDR3 region has 13 residues.

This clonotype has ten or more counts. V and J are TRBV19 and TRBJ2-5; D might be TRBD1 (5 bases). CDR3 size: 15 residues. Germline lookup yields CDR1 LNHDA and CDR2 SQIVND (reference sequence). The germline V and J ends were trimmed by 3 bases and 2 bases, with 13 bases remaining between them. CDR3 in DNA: TGTGCCAGTAGTATGGATGGGGCATTTCAAGAGACCCAGTACTTC. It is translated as CASSMDGAFQETQYF. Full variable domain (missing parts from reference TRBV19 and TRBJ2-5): DGGITQSPKYLFRKEGQNVTLSCEQNLNHDAMYWYRQDPGQGLRLIYYSQIVNDFQKGDIAEGYSVSREKKESFPLTVTSAQKNPTAFYLCASSMDGAFQETQYFGPGTRLLVL.

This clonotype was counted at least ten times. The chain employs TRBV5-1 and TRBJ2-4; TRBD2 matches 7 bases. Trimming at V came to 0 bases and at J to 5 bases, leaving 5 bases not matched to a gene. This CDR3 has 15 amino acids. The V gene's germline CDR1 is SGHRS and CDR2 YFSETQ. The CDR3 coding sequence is TGCGCCAGCAGCTTGGAGCCGGGGAGGGAAAACATTCAGTACTTC. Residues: CASSLEPGRENIQYF.

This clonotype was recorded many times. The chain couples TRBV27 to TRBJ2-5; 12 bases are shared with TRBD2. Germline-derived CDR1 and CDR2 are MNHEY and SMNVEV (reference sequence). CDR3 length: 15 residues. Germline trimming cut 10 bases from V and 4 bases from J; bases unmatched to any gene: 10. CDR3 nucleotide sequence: TGTGCCACTCAACCTCTAGCGGGAGGGCGAGAGACCCAGTACTTC. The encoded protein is CATQPLAGGRETQYF.

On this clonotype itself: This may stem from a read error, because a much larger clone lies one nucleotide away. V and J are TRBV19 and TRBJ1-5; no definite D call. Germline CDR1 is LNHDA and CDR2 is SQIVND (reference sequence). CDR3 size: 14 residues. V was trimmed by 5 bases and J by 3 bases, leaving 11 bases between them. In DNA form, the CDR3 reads TGTGCCAGTAGTGTCGGACGGGACAATCAGCCCCAGCATTTT. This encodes CASSVGRDNQPQHF.

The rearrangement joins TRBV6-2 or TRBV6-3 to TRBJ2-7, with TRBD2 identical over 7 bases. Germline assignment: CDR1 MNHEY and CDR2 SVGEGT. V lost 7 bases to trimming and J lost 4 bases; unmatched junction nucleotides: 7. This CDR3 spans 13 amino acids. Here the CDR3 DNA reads TGTGCCAGCACTCCCACACTAGCGTACGAGCAGTACTTC. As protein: CASTPTLAYEQYF.

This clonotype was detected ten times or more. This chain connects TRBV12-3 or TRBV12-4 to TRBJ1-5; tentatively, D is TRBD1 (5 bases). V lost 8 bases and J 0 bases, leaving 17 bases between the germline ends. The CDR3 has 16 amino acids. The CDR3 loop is CASGSGQGYSNQPQHF. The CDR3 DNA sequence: TGTGCCAGCGGATCCGGGCAGGGATATAGCAATCAGCCCCAGCATTTT.

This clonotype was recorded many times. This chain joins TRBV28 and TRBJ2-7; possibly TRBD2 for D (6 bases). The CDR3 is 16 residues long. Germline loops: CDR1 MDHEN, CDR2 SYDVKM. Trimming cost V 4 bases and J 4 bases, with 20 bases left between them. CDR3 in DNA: TGTGCCAGCAGTTCCCCCATGGGTGGGGGGATGTACGAGCAGTACTTC. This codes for CASSSPMGGGMYEQYF.